This TCR beta chain came from a study of cytomegalovirus exposure and HLA in healthy donors. The PCR employed 60 Vbeta primers together with 13 Jbeta primers. TCRdb's copy holds only in-frame clones and misses some; the assay was immunoSEQ multiplex PCR. Of some 200,000 clones in the sample, roughly 80% are singletons; the top ten hold around 1.7%. Trimming removed 1 base at V and 2 bases at J, with 9 bases between. Germline V gene data show CDR1 as MGHRA and CDR2 as YSYEKL. There are 14 residues in the CDR3. Sample: PBMCs. V is TRBV4-1 and J is TRBJ2-7; no reliable D call. The receptor was isolated from a woman between 18 and 29 years old in good health and CMV-seronegative. The CDR3 loop is CASSQVRYPYEQYF. In DNA form, the CDR3 reads TGCGCCAGCAGCCAAGTCCGGTATCCCTACGAGCAGTACTTC.